The entry below gives a single T cell receptor beta chain sequence along with its context. This record comes from a study of blood T cell repertoires in COVID-19. Methods used by the authors: Estimated nucleated cell counts came from reference gene primer amplification. The data were produced by immunoSEQ multiplex PCR, yet TCRdb's version contains in-frame clones alone and is incomplete. V, J and clone size were drawn from that table, and D and trimming were deduced from the DNA. The data hold about 200,000 clones, with approximately 81% observed a single time. CDR3 length: 14 amino acids. Germline assignment: CDR1 SGHRS and CDR2 YFSETQ. Trimming cost V 4 bases and J 11 bases; bases outside gene matches: 10.

Sample: peripheral blood. This clonotype was sampled from a woman older than 75 with acute or convalescent COVID-19. The rearrangement joins TRBV5-1 to TRBJ1-2; 11 bases agree with TRBD1. DNA of the CDR3: TGCGCCAGCAGCCCGGGGACAGGGGGTTTCGGTTACACCTTC. It codes for CASSPGTGGFGYTF.